This T cell receptor beta chain was found in a study of T cells in tuberculosis. Broader study findings: GMM-specific TCRs were nearer to active tuberculosis alpha repertoires, suggesting expansion.

A remark on this clone: Its antigen remains unknown.

The data were produced by immunoSEQ multiplex PCR, yet TCRdb's version contains in-frame clones alone and is incomplete. This table holds tens of thousands of clones, around 96% found once. Adolescents were screened for latent TB by skin test and IGRA. Germline V gene data show CDR1 as MNHNY and CDR2 as SVGAGI (reference sequence). The junction had 5 bases not matched to a gene; V was cut back by 6 bases and J by 6 bases. This CDR3 contains 14 residues. This chain uses TRBV6-6 with TRBJ1-4; TRBD1 agrees at 9 bases. The specimen was PBMCs. This sequence was found in a donor aged 5-35 years with latent tuberculosis or without tuberculosis infection. CDR3 amino acids: CASSRQGGDEKLFF. The CDR3 DNA reads TGTGCCAGCAGCCGACAGGGGGGAGATGAAAAACTGTTTTTT.